This TCR beta chain was identified during a study of T cell responses to AZD1222 COVID-19 vaccine. Concerning this clone: The antigen is unknown.

CDR3 size: 14 residues. Germline values: CDR1 MGHDK, CDR2 SYGVNS. V was trimmed by 1 base and J by 2 bases, leaving 8 bases between them. General study findings and limits: Samples come after the peak T cell response, not at day 14.

Data came from immunoSEQ multiplex PCR; TCRdb stores just in-frame clones and leaves some out. This table holds approximately 180,000 clones, around 88% found once. The material was peripheral blood, obtained on day 0 of AZD1222 vaccination. The chain couples TRBV25-1 to TRBJ1-1; no clear D. The sequence came from an adult in good health. The CDR3 is CASSEWAENTEAFF. CDR3 coding DNA: TGTGCCAGCAGTGAATGGGCAGAAAACACTGAAGCTTTCTTT.